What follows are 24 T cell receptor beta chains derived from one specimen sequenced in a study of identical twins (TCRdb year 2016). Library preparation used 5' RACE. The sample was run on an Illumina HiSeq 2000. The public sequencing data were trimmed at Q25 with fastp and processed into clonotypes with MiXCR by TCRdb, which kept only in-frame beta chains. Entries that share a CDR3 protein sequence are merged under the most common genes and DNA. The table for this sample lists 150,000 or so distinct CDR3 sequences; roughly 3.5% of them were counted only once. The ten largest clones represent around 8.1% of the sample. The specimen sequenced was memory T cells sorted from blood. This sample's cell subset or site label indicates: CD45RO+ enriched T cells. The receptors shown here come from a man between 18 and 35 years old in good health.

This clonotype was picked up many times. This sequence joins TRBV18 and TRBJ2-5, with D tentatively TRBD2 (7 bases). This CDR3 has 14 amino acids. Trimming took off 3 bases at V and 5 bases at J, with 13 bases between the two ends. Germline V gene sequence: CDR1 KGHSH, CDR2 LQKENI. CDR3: CASSPSRGGETQYF. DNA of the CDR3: TGTGCCAGCTCACCGTCCAGGGGAGGGGAGACCCAGTACTTC.

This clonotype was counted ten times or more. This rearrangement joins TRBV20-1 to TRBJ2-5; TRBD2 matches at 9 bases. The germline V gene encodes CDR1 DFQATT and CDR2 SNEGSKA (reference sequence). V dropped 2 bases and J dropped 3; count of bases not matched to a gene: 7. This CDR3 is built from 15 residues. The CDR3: CSARSSAGGEETQYF. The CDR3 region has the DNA TGCAGTGCTAGAAGTTCGGCGGGAGGGGAAGAGACCCAGTACTTC.

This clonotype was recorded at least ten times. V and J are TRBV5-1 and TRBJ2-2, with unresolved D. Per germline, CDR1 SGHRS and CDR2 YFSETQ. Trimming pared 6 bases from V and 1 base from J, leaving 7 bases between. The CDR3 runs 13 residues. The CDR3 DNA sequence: TGCGCCAGCAAGTCCGGGAACACCGGGGAGCTGTTTTTT. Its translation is CASKSGNTGELFF.

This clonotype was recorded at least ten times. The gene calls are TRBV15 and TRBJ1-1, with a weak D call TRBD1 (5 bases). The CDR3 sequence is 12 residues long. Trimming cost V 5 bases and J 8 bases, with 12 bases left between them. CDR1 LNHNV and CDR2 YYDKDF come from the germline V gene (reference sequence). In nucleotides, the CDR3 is TGTGCCACCAGCTCAGCAGGGATGGAAGCTTTCTTT. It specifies CATSSAGMEAFF.

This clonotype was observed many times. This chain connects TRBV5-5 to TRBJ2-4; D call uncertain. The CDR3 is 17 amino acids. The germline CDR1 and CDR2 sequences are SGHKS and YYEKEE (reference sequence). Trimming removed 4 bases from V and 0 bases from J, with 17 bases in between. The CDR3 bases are TGTGCCAGCAGCCCGGACGCCGGGCTGCTAGCCAAAAACATTCAGTACTTC. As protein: CASSPDAGLLAKNIQYF.

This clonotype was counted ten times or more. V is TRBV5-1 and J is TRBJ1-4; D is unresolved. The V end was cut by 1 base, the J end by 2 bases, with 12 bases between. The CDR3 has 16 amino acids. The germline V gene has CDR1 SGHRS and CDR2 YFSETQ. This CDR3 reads CASSLQVPGTNEKLFF. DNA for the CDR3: TGCGCCAGCAGCTTGCAAGTCCCCGGGACTAATGAAAAACTGTTTTTT. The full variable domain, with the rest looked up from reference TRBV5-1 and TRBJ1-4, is KAGVTQTPRYLIKTRGQQVTLSCSPISGHRSVSWYQQTPGQGLQFLFEYFSETQRNKGNFPGRFSGRQFSNSRSEMNVSTLELGDSALYLCASSLQVPGTNEKLFFGSGTQLSVL.

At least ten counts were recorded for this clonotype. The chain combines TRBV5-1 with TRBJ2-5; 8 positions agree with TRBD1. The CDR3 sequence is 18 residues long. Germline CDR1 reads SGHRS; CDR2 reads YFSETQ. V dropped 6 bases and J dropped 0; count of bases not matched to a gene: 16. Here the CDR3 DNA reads TGCGCCAGCATGGGGAGTGAGGACAGGGCTACGTACCAAGAGACCCAGTACTTC. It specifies CASMGSEDRATYQETQYF.

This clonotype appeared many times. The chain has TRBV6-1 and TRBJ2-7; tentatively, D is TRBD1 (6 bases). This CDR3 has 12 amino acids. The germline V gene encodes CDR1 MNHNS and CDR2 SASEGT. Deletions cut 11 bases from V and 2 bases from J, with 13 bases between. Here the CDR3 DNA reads TGTGCCGGTGGGGGCAGCGCCTACGAGCAGTACTTC. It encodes CAGGGSAYEQYF.

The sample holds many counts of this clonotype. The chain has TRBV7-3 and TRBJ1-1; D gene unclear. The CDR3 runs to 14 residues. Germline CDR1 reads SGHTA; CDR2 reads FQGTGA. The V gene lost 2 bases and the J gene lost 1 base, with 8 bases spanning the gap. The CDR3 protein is CASSLLPRNTEAFF. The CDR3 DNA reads TGTGCCAGCAGCTTACTCCCGCGGAACACTGAAGCTTTCTTT.

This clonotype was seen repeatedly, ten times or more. The CDR3 here is CASSHSGRGSYNEQFF. CDR3 in DNA: TGCGCCAGCAGTCATAGTGGGCGGGGTTCCTACAATGAGCAGTTCTTC. The chain couples TRBV4-1 to TRBJ2-1; possibly TRBD2 for D (6 bases). Trimming took 6 bases from V and 1 from J, leaving 16 bases between them. This CDR3 spans 16 amino acids. CDR1 and CDR2 from the germline V gene are MGHRA and YSYEKL.

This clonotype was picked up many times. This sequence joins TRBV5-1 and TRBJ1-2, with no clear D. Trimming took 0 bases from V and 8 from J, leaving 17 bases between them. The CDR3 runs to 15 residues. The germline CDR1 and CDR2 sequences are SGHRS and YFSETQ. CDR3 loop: CASSLDLSTQGGYTF. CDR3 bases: TGCGCCAGCAGCTTGGATCTCTCTACTCAAGGGGGCTACACCTTC.

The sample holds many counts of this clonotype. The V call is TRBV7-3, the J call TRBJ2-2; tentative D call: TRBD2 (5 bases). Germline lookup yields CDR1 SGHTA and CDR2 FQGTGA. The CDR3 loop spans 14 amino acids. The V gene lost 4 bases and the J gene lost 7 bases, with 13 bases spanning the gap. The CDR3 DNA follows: TGTGCCAGCAGCTCCCTCGGGGTGGGCGGGGAGCTGTTTTTT. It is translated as CASSSLGVGGELFF.

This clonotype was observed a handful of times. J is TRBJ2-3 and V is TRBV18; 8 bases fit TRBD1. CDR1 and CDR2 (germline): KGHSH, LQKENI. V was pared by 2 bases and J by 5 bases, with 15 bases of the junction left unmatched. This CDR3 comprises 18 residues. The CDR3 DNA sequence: TGTGCCAGCTCACCAAGGTATCCGGTACAGGGGGACGGAGATACGCAGTATTTT. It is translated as CASSPRYPVQGDGDTQYF.

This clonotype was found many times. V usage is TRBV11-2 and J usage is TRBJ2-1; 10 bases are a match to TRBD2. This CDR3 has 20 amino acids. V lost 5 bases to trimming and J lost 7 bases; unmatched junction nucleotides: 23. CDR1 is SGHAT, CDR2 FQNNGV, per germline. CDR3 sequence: CASSPRSRERVAGGPNEQFF. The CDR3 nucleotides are TGTGCCAGCAGCCCCCGTTCGCGCGAGAGAGTAGCGGGAGGCCCTAATGAGCAGTTCTTC.

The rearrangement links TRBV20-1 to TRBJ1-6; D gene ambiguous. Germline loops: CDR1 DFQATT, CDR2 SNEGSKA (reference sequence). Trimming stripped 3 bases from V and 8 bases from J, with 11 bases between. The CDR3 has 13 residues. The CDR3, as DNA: TGCAGTGCTAGGGACGGTTGGGATTCACCCCTCCACTTT. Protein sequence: CSARDGWDSPLHF.

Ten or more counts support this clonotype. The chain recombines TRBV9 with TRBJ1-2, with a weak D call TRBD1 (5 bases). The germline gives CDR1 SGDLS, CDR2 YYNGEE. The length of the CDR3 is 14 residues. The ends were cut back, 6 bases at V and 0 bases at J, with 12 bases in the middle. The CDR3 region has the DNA TGTGCCAGCACCTCAGAGACAGCTAACTATGGCTACACCTTC. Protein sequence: CASTSETANYGYTF.

For the CDR3, the DNA is TGTGCCAGCACCGGGGGGAGGGCTTCAGATACGCAGTATTTT. This translates into CASTGGRASDTQYF. The rearrangement links TRBV28 to TRBJ2-3; 7 bases agree with TRBD2. The length of the CDR3 is 14 residues. V trimming: 7 bases; J trimming: 4 bases; junction bases outside the gene matches: 8. The V gene's germline CDR1 is MDHEN and CDR2 SYDVKM.

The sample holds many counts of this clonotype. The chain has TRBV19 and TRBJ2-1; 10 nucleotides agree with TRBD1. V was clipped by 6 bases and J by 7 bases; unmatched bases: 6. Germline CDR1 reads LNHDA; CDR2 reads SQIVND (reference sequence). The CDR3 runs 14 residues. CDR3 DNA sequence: TGTGCCAGTAGGACAGGGGGCGCGGGGAATGAGCAGTTCTTC. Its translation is CASRTGGAGNEQFF.

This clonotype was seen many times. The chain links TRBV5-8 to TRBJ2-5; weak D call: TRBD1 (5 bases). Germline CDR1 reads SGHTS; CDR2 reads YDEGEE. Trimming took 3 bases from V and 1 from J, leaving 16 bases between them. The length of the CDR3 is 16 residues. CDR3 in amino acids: CASSSPSGLFQETQYF. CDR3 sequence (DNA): TGTGCCAGCAGCTCCCCTTCAGGGCTATTCCAAGAGACCCAGTACTTC. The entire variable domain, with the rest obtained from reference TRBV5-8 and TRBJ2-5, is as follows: EAGVTQSPTHLIKTRGQQATLRCSPISGHTSVYWYQQALGLGLQFLLWYDEGEERNRGNFPPRFSGRQFPNYSSELNVNALELEDSALYLCASSSPSGLFQETQYFGPGTRLLVL.

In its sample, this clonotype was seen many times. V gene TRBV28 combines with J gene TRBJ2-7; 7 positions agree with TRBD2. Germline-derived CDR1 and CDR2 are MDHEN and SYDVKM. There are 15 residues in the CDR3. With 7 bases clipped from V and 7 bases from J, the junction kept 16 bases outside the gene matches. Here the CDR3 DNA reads TGTGCCAGCACCCGTGCTGGGACTACCCTTAGTGAGCAGTACTTC. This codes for CASTRAGTTLSEQYF.

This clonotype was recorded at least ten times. The CDR3 region has the DNA TGTGCCAGCGGAGACGGACAGGGGTGGAATTCACCCCTCCACTTT. Encoded protein: CASGDGQGWNSPLHF. The chain links TRBV6-1 to TRBJ1-6; 9 bases fit TRBD1. Germline CDR1 is MNHNS and CDR2 is SASEGT. CDR3 length: 15 residues. The trim removed 8 bases at V and 7 bases at J, leaving 9 bases unmatched.

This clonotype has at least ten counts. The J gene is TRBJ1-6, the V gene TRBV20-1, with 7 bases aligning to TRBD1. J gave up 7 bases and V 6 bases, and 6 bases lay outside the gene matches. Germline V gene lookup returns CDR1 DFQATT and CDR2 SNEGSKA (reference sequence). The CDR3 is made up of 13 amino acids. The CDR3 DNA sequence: TGCAGTGCCGGGCGGGACAGCAATTCACCCCTCCACTTT. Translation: CSAGRDSNSPLHF.

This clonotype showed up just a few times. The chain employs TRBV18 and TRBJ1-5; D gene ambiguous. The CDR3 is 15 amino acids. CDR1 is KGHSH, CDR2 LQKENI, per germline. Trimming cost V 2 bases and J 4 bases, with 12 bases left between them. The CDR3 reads CASSPGQTVNQPQHF. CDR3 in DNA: TGTGCCAGCTCACCAGGGCAAACCGTAAATCAGCCCCAGCATTTT. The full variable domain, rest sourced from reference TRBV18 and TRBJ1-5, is NAGVMQNPRHLVRRRGQEARLRCSPMKGHSHVYWYRQLPEEGLKFMVYLQKENIIDESGMPKERFSAEFPKEGPSILRIQQVVRGDSAAYFCASSPGQTVNQPQHFGDGTRLSIL.

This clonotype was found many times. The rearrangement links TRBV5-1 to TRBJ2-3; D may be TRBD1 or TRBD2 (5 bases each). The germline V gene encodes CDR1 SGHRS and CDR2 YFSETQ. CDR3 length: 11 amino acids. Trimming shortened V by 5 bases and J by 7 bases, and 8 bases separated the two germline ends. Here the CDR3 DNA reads TGCGCCAGCAGGGGGGATTATACGCAGTATTTT. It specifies CASRGDYTQYF.